The clone carrying this T cell receptor (beta chain) is categorized as medium-sized (0.01 to 0.1%). Its cognate antigen is unknown. Oncomine TCR Beta short-read sequencing was applied to DNA from cultured CD4+ T cells. CD4+ T cells were cultured, and genomic DNA was extracted from them. Each CDR3 protein is one row after TCRdb ran MiXCR on the PCR reads. This repertoire shows about 1,300 distinct CDR3 sequences, about 18% found once; its top ten account for 55% to 75%. This specimen belongs to a study of vaccination and CD4 T cells after COVID-19. On the study more broadly: Convalescent donors: six male, four female; seven Caucasian, two Asian, one multiracial, two Hispanic. Cultures acting as controls obtained a CEFX pool, an HIV-1 Nef pool, or no peptide.

Indicated treatment: approximately 10-day PBMC culture with coronavirus spike peptide pools or control peptides (ViraFEST assay). The unexposed donor provided CD4+ T cells, which were taken before the COVID-19 pandemic (2011-2018). The germline V gene encodes CDR1 SEHNR and CDR2 FQNEAQ (reference sequence). The CDR3 is made up of 20 amino acids. V shed 1 base, J shed 9 bases, and the junction held 17 bases outside the gene matches. The chain employs TRBV7-9 and TRBJ2-1; 14 bases line up with TRBD2. Sequencing was carried out using CD4+ T cells from blood, cultured in vitro. The receptor was derived from a human donor in good health. CDR3 sequence reads: CASSLDFSGTSGRPRSEQFF. CDR3 coding DNA: TGTGCCAGCAGCTTAGACTTCAGCGGGACTAGCGGGAGACCTAGGTCTGAGCAGTTCTTC.